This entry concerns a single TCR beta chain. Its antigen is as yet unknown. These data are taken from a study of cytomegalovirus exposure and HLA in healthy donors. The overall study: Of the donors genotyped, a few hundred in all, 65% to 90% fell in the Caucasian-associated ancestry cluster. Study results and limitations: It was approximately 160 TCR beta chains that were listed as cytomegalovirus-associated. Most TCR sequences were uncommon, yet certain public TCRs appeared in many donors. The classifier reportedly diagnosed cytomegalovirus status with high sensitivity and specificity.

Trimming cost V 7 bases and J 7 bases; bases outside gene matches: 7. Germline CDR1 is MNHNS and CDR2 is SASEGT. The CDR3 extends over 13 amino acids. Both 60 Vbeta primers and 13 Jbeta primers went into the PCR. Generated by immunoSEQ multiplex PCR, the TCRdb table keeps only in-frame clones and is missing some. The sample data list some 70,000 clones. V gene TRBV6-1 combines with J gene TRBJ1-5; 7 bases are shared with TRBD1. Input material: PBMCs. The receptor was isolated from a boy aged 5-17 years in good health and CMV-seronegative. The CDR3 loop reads CASTVTGRQPQHF. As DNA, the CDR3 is TGTGCCAGCACCGTGACAGGGAGACAGCCCCAGCATTTT.